Listed below are T cell receptor beta chains from one sample, sequenced in a study of T-cell memory formation after mild COVID-19. TCRdb recomputed calls from the 5' RACE reads with MiXCR, one row per CDR3 protein. The sample lists fewer than 250,000 distinct CDR3 sequences, roughly 15% occurring once. The sample consisted of PBMCs or a T cell subset sorted from them (not recorded which). These receptors all come from an adult woman who had mild COVID-19 (a few samples of this study predate the infection). Cell type and time point are not known. Each CDR3 is given without its conserved first and last residue. The D gene is left open where the match is weak.

D	V	J	CDR3
NA	TRBV5-5	TRBJ2-2	ASSSGDTGELF
TRBD1	TRBV28	TRBJ2-7	ASSSTGQIGYEQY
TRBD2	TRBV5-4	TRBJ2-5	ASSPSGGDQETQY
TRBD1	TRBV12-3/TRBV12-4	TRBJ2-1	ASSPSDRGAEQF
TRBD2	TRBV4-2	TRBJ2-3	ASQAGTSYGDTQY
NA	TRBV5-5	TRBJ2-2	ASSWGMLARGKYTGELF
NA	TRBV7-2	TRBJ2-4	ASSLLVIGPVGGMAKNIQY
NA	TRBV5-1	TRBJ2-2	ASSFTVGTGELF
NA	TRBV6-5	TRBJ1-2	ASSMDSTYGYT
NA	TRBV4-1	TRBJ1-2	ASSPWPTGNPSYT
NA	TRBV7-2	TRBJ2-3	ASSPPSWRTITDTQY
NA	TRBV7-9	TRBJ1-6	ASSPGQGRRDSPLH
TRBD1	TRBV6-6	TRBJ2-7	ASRQGAGSYEQY
TRBD1	TRBV5-1	TRBJ2-3	ASSGGRGRSDTQY
TRBD2	TRBV7-9	TRBJ2-3	ASSSTSEGWRY
TRBD1	TRBV5-1	TRBJ1-6	ASRDRVNSPLH
NA	TRBV12-3/TRBV12-4	TRBJ2-2	ASSLDSIYGELF
NA	TRBV6-2/TRBV6-3	TRBJ1-5	ASSTGMHSNQPQH
NA	TRBV9	TRBJ2-1	ASSVDQPGTEQF
NA	TRBV5-6	TRBJ2-5	ASSFLASDQETQY
NA	TRBV7-8	TRBJ2-4	ASSWSRNKNIQY
TRBD1	TRBV27	TRBJ1-1	AGPGQWGTEAF
NA	TRBV29-1	TRBJ1-1	SVSANQQGEAF
TRBD2	TRBV2	TRBJ2-4	ASSEWSGGAKNIQY
NA	TRBV15	TRBJ2-7	ATSTTGIKQY
TRBD1	TRBV12-3/TRBV12-4	TRBJ2-5	ASSFGQGVFGETQY
TRBD1	TRBV7-7	TRBJ2-1	ASSLGTGDEQF
NA	TRBV20-1	TRBJ2-7	SATRGIYEQY
NA	TRBV5-1	TRBJ2-3	ASSDTGGSDTQY
TRBD1	TRBV12-3/TRBV12-4	TRBJ1-2	ASSLVTTGGIGYT
NA	TRBV20-1	TRBJ2-5	SAPLGLPQETQY
NA	TRBV6-2/TRBV6-3	TRBJ2-1	ASSYSVGGSL
TRBD2	TRBV7-2	TRBJ2-2	ASSALAGGPGELF
TRBD1	TRBV12-3/TRBV12-4	TRBJ2-7	ASSVGTAASEQY
NA	TRBV12-3/TRBV12-4	TRBJ1-6	ASSMTRRMALH
TRBD1	TRBV29-1	TRBJ2-3	SVDRQGATDTQY
NA	TRBV12-3/TRBV12-4	TRBJ2-1	ASRKTSGLNEQF
NA	TRBV7-2	TRBJ1-4	ASSLRGRATNEKLF
NA	TRBV29-1	TRBJ2-7	SVERSETYEQY
NA	TRBV5-1	TRBJ2-5	ASSLNKGVQY
TRBD2	TRBV6-2/TRBV6-3	TRBJ2-1	ASCHGLAGRDEQF
TRBD2	TRBV7-9	TRBJ2-2	ASNTLWREASGELF
NA	TRBV18	TRBJ2-1	ASSPLRASSSRANEQF
NA	TRBV4-1	TRBJ2-1	ASSLGPSYNEQF
TRBD1	TRBV25-1	TRBJ1-1	ASSELLPGGRTEAF
NA	TRBV6-5	TRBJ2-5	ASSYGLLPQETQY
NA	TRBV3-1	TRBJ2-1	ASSRRTEQF
TRBD1	TRBV29-1	TRBJ1-1	SIRRGTGYTEAF
TRBD1	TRBV7-3	TRBJ2-2	ASRSDRGNTGELF
TRBD2	TRBV7-2	TRBJ2-7	ASSPGRGLGGEQY
NA	TRBV7-2	TRBJ2-3	ASEESTDTQY
NA	TRBV12-3/TRBV12-4	TRBJ2-7	ASSLQDLYEQY
NA	TRBV5-1	TRBJ1-1	ASSLDGQDTEAF
NA	TRBV7-2	TRBJ2-5	ASSPRRGLQETQY
NA	TRBV7-9	TRBJ2-7	ASRAGQSYEQY
NA	TRBV18	TRBJ2-5	ASSPGSSGQRQETQY
NA	TRBV2	TRBJ2-2	ASTEGATGELF